The 18 T cell receptor beta chains in this list originate from one sample, sequenced in a study of Graves' ophthalmopathy and Graves' hyperthyroidism. As the template, RNA transcripts were used to amplify TCR beta CDR3 regions. RT-PCR in the first round used HTBI primers; a second-round multiplex PCR followed. TCRdb reprocessed the multiplex PCR reads with MiXCR, giving one entry per CDR3 protein. Of 35,000 to 45,000 distinct CDR3 sequences in the sample, around half were seen once. The source material was peripheral blood. The receptors shown here come from an adult woman with stable Graves' hyperthyroidism.

The V call is TRBV20-1, the J call TRBJ1-1, with TRBD1 identical over 8 bases. With V trimmed by 6 bases and J by 1 base, 7 bases remained unmatched. CDR1 is DFQATT, CDR2 SNEGSKA, per germline (reference sequence). The CDR3 spans 14 residues. The CDR3 reads CSATPGTGNTEAFF. Written as DNA, the CDR3 is TGCAGTGCCACACCCGGGACAGGGAACACTGAAGCTTTCTTT.

This sequence joins TRBV19 and TRBJ1-1; D gene unclear. Deletions cut 1 base from V and 5 bases from J, with 5 bases between. Looked up from germline, CDR1 is LNHDA and CDR2 is SQIVND (reference sequence). The CDR3 has 12 residues. The CDR3: CASSIGKTEAFF. The CDR3 DNA sequence: TGTGCCAGTAGTATAGGCAAGACTGAAGCTTTCTTT.

Worth noting for this clonotype: The junction does not match germline at one end; this may be a read error. The chain joins TRBV7-9 to TRBJ1-2, with 7 bases lining up with TRBD1. This CDR3 has 14 amino acids. CDR1 is SEHNR and CDR2 is FQNEAQ in the germline V gene (reference sequence). This chain's CDR3 is CVSSSTGASYGYAF. The DNA of the CDR3 is TGTGTCAGCAGCTCAACAGGGGCAAGCTATGGCTACGCCTTC.

This clonotype was picked up many times. A read error may explain this, as a much larger clone is one base away. The chain uses TRBV5-1 and TRBJ2-7, with TRBD1 identical over 10 bases. V lost 3 bases and J lost 4; bases outside the gene matches: 7. Germline values: CDR1 SGHRS, CDR2 YFSETQ. This CDR3 spans 15 amino acids. The CDR3 sequence is CASSSTGTGAYEQYF. Here the CDR3 DNA reads TGCGCCAGCAGCTCTACCGGGACAGGGGCATACGAGCAGTACTTC.

The chain carries TRBV5-1 and TRBJ2-5; D remains unclear. V was trimmed by 4 bases and J by 4 bases, leaving 8 bases between them. The CDR3 loop spans 12 amino acids. Germline V gives CDR1 SGHRS, CDR2 YFSETQ. This chain's CDR3 is CASSLTGETQYF. In DNA form, the CDR3 reads TGCGCCAGCAGCCTTACGGGAGAGACCCAGTACTTC.

Ten or more counts support this clonotype. The CDR3 nucleotides read TGTGCCAGCAGCCTGACAGGGGGTAATTCACCCCTCCACTTT. Protein product: CASSLTGGNSPLHF. The chain joins TRBV12-3 or TRBV12-4 to TRBJ1-6, with 9 bases identical to TRBD1. This CDR3 spans 14 amino acids. Trimming at V came to 6 bases and at J to 6 bases, leaving 3 bases not matched to a gene.

Relative to its sample, this clonotype is medium-sized. V gene TRBV15 combines with J gene TRBJ1-2, with 8 bases fitting TRBD1. The CDR3 extends over 13 amino acids. Germline lookup yields CDR1 LNHNV and CDR2 YYDKDF (reference sequence). V was clipped by 4 bases and J by 7 bases; unmatched bases: 5. Here the CDR3 DNA reads TGTGCCACCAGCATAGGACAGGGCCGTGGCTACACCTTC. Its protein is CATSIGQGRGYTF.

This clonotype was seen a handful of times. The chain links TRBV24-1 to TRBJ1-5; 12 nucleotides align to TRBD1. The length of the CDR3 is 14 residues. V was clipped by 7 bases and J by 13 bases; unmatched bases: 10. Germline loops: CDR1 KGHDR, CDR2 SFDVKD. This chain's CDR3 is CATSPGTGGTPQHF. In DNA, the CDR3 is TGTGCCACCAGCCCGGGGACAGGGGGCACGCCTCAGCATTTT.

Many counts were recorded for this clonotype. The V and J genes are TRBV19 and TRBJ2-3; a possible D gene is TRBD1 (6 bases). The CDR3 sequence is 14 residues long. The V end was cut by 5 bases, the J end by 2 bases, with 11 bases between. The germline V gene has CDR1 LNHDA and CDR2 SQIVND (reference sequence). CDR3 loop: CASSSTGNTDTQYF. As DNA, the CDR3 is TGTGCCAGTAGTTCAACAGGGAACACAGATACGCAGTATTTT.

A word on this clonotype: In this CDR3 the conserved last residue, phenylalanine or tryptophan, is missing, so a read error is likely. Because the CDR3's place on the DNA is in doubt, the DNA is left out and the CDR3 is given as listed by TCRdb. The gene calls are TRBV28 and TRBJ2-2; TRBD2, the D gene given by the table, was not confirmed from the DNA. Germline V gene data show CDR1 as MDHEN and CDR2 as SYDVKM. The CDR3 contains 13 residues when both ends are counted. CDR3 residues: CASSLYDPRDFPL.

With regard to this clonotype: One junction end does not reproduce the germline sequence, and a read error may be involved. The chain combines TRBV15 with TRBJ2-3; D possibly corresponds to TRBD1 (6 bases). Germline CDR1 LNHNV, CDR2 YYDKDF (reference sequence). The CDR3 consists of 13 residues. The CDR3 region is CATSSGETGTQYF. Here the CDR3 DNA reads TGTGCCACCAGCAGTGGGGAGACAGGTACGCAGTATTTT.

This sequence joins TRBV15 and TRBJ1-2; D uncertain. Germline assignment: CDR1 LNHNV and CDR2 YYDKDF (reference sequence). Between the trimmed V and J ends, which lost 4 bases and 6 bases, there was a span of 15 bases. The CDR3 length is 14 residues. As DNA, the CDR3 is TGTGCCACCAGCAAGGCCCAGAGAGGAGATGGCTACACCTTC. Its protein is CATSKAQRGDGYTF.

This chain's CDR3 is CASSLRDRIHQPQHF. The DNA of the CDR3 is TGTGCCAGCAGCTTAAGGGACAGGATTCACCAGCCCCAGCATTTT. V is TRBV7-9 and J is TRBJ1-5; 8 nucleotides align to TRBD1. CDR3 length equals 15 residues. The germline CDR1 and CDR2 sequences are SEHNR and FQNEAQ (reference sequence). J lost 7 bases, V lost 2 bases, and 7 bases had no gene match.

In its sample, this clonotype was seen many times. This sequence joins TRBV4-1 and TRBJ1-1; 7 nucleotides align to TRBD1. V gave up 0 bases and J gave up 1 base; unmatched junction bases: 5. The germline V gene encodes CDR1 MGHRA and CDR2 YSYEKL. There are 16 residues in the CDR3. CDR3 DNA: TGCGCCAGCAGCCAAGATAAAGGGGGCGGGAACACTGAAGCTTTCTTT. As protein: CASSQDKGGGNTEAFF.

This clonotype was picked up many times. The chain uses TRBV4-2 and TRBJ2-2; no definite D call. This CDR3 has 15 amino acids. The V gene's germline CDR1 is LGHNA and CDR2 YNFKEQ. The V and J ends lost 0 bases and 1 base respectively, with 6 bases between them. In DNA, the CDR3 is TGTGCCAGCAGCCAAGATGGGCTGAACACCGGGGAGCTGTTTTTT. Residues: CASSQDGLNTGELFF.

This clonotype showed up many times. CDR3 loop: CASSQNSGPPFYGYTF. CDR3 sequence (DNA): TGTGCCAGCAGCCAAAACAGCGGGCCGCCCTTTTATGGCTACACCTTC. The chain has TRBV3-1 and TRBJ1-2; no firm D call. The CDR3 sequence is 16 residues long. The germline V and J ends were trimmed by 2 bases and 5 bases, with 18 bases remaining between them. Germline lookup yields CDR1 LGHDT and CDR2 YNNKEL (reference sequence).

This clonotype has ten or more counts. The chain employs TRBV14 and TRBJ1-2, with D unresolved. V dropped 0 bases and J dropped 8 bases, with 16 bases sitting between them. The CDR3 has 15 residues. CDR1 SGHDN and CDR2 FVKESK come from the germline V gene. CDR3 loop: CASSQDSNSNIGYTF. As DNA, the CDR3 is TGTGCCAGCAGCCAAGATTCGAACAGTAATATCGGCTACACCTTC.

The V and J genes are TRBV2 and TRBJ1-2; D uncertain. Trimming stripped 6 bases from V and 3 bases from J, with 14 bases between. CDR3 length: 14 amino acids. CDR1 is SNHLY, CDR2 FYNNEI, per germline. CDR3 residues: CASSVQRSYYGYTF. The CDR3 region has the DNA TGTGCCAGCAGCGTCCAGAGGTCCTACTATGGCTACACCTTC.